Presented here are 15 T cell receptor beta chains from one specimen sequenced in a study of blood T cell repertoires in COVID-19. Sequenced by immunoSEQ multiplex PCR; TCRdb stores in-frame clones only, minus some. In the table there are about 130,000 clones, approximately 82% of which are singletons. Material for sequencing was peripheral blood. Receptors originate from a man aged 55 to 70 with acute or convalescent COVID-19.

The V and J genes are TRBV7-9 and TRBJ2-7, with 10 bases fitting TRBD2. V shed 5 bases and J 6 bases; nucleotides not matched to a gene: 4. The CDR3 extends over 13 amino acids. Germline loops: CDR1 SEHNR, CDR2 FQNEAQ (reference sequence). The CDR3 here is CASSQREGSEQYF. The CDR3 DNA reads TGTGCCAGCAGCCAGCGGGAGGGTAGCGAGCAGTACTTC.

The chain carries TRBV5-1 and TRBJ1-5, with TRBD1 identical over 7 bases. The CDR3 loop spans 14 amino acids. V dropped 4 bases and J dropped 2; count of bases not matched to a gene: 3. Germline V gene data show CDR1 as SGHRS and CDR2 as YFSETQ. The CDR3 DNA reads as TGCGCCAGCAGCGACAGGGCCGGCAATCAGCCCCAGCATTTT. Translated: CASSDRAGNQPQHF.

This chain joins TRBV28 and TRBJ1-1; D possibly corresponds to TRBD1 (6 bases). Trimming pared 6 bases from V and 1 base from J, leaving 18 bases between. The CDR3 contains 16 residues. In germline, CDR1 is MDHEN, CDR2 SYDVKM. The CDR3, as DNA: TGTGCCAGCAGATTAAGGGGGGGGGCCTGGAACACTGAAGCTTTCTTT. Its translation is CASRLRGGAWNTEAFF. The variable domain in full, completed from reference TRBV28 and TRBJ1-1, reads DVKVTQSSRYLVKRTGEKVFLECVQDMDHENMFWYRQDPGLGLRLIYFSYDVKMKEKGDIPEGYSVSREKKERFSLILESASTNQTSMYLCASRLRGGAWNTEAFFGQGTRLTVV.

This sequence joins TRBV21-1 and TRBJ1-2. TRBV21-1 is recorded as a pseudogene. The CDR3 totals 14 residues. CDR3 in amino acids: CASRTTGSNYGYTF. The CDR3 DNA is TGTGCCAGCAGGACGACTGGATCTAACTATGGCTACACCTTC.

The genes are TRBV27 and TRBJ1-5, with D possibly being TRBD1 (6 bases). V lost 5 bases to trimming and J lost 5 bases, with 13 bases between them. There are 14 residues in the CDR3. CDR1 is MNHEY and CDR2 is SMNVEV in the germline V gene (reference sequence). The CDR3 DNA sequence: TGTGCCAGCAGTCCGAGGGGGAGGGATCAGCCCCAGCATTTT. Its protein is CASSPRGRDQPQHF.

This chain joins TRBV18 and TRBJ2-7, with 7 bases fitting TRBD1. Germline trimming cut 2 bases from V and 0 bases from J; bases unmatched to any gene: 7. The CDR3 totals 16 residues. Germline loops: CDR1 KGHSH, CDR2 LQKENI. The CDR3 protein is CASSPSDRLYSYEQYF. CDR3 coding DNA: TGTGCCAGCTCACCATCGGACAGGCTATACTCCTACGAGCAGTACTTC.

The rearrangement links TRBV2 to TRBJ2-3; TRBD2 aligns across 12 bases. After removal of 4 bases from V and 4 bases from J, the junction contained 6 bases not matched to a gene. The germline V gene encodes CDR1 SNHLY and CDR2 FYNNEI. CDR3 size: 16 residues. CDR3 in DNA: TGTGCCAGCAGTGCGGCTAGCGGGAGGGTATCAGATACGCAGTATTTT. Its translation is CASSAASGRVSDTQYF.

The DNA for the CDR3 is TGTGCCAGCAGTTTTCAGACAGGGGGAGGCGGGGAGCTGTTTTTT. Protein: CASSFQTGGGGELFF. V usage is TRBV28 and J usage is TRBJ2-2; 9 nucleotides line up with TRBD1. CDR1 is MDHEN, CDR2 SYDVKM, per germline. The CDR3 is made up of 15 amino acids. V was pared by 3 bases and J by 7 bases, with 6 bases of the junction left unmatched.

The J gene is TRBJ1-1, the V gene TRBV5-4; TRBD1 aligns across 11 bases. CDR1 SGHNT and CDR2 YYREEE come from the germline V gene (reference sequence). Unmatched junction bases numbered 1, after V lost 2 bases and J lost 1 base. The CDR3 totals 15 residues. Here the CDR3 reads CASSFGTGGNTEAFF. DNA of the CDR3: TGTGCCAGCAGCTTTGGGACAGGGGGGAACACTGAAGCTTTCTTT.

The chain carries TRBV2 and TRBJ1-3, with unresolved D. The CDR3 is 11 residues long. Germline V lookup: CDR1 SNHLY, CDR2 FYNNEI. The V end lost 1 base, the J end lost 15 bases, and 10 bases lay between the germline ends. This chain's CDR3 is CASSEGAGRYF. The CDR3, as DNA: TGTGCCAGCAGTGAAGGTGCTGGCAGATATTTT. Together with reference TRBV2 and TRBJ1-3, the CDR3 gives the full variable domain: EPEVTQTPSHQVTQMGQEVILRCVPISNHLYFYWYRQILGQKVEFLVSFYNNEISEKSEIFDDQFSVERPDGSNFTLKIRSTKLEDSAMYFCASSEGAGRYFGEGSWLTVV.

V usage is TRBV2 and J usage is TRBJ2-5, with D perhaps matching TRBD1 (6 bases). Germline loops: CDR1 SNHLY, CDR2 FYNNEI. The V end lost 7 bases, the J end lost 2 bases, and 11 bases lay between the germline ends. The CDR3 spans 13 residues. The CDR3 region has the DNA TGTGCCAGCACTCGAGGACAGCAAGAGACCCAGTACTTC. Translation gives CASTRGQQETQYF.

The rearrangement joins TRBV6-5 to TRBJ2-7, with 9 bases aligning to TRBD2. V dropped 4 bases and J dropped 6; count of bases not matched to a gene: 13. CDR1 and CDR2 (germline): MNHEY, SVGAGI. This CDR3 region has 16 residues. CDR3 nucleotide sequence: TGTGCCAGCAGTTCCGGGACTAGCTCATTTCTCACCGAGCAGTACTTC. Its translation: CASSSGTSSFLTEQYF.

The chain combines TRBV19 with TRBJ2-3, with TRBD2 matching 8 bases. This CDR3 comprises 15 residues. Germline assignment: CDR1 LNHDA and CDR2 SQIVND (reference sequence). V shed 7 bases, J shed 6 bases, and the junction held 12 bases outside the gene matches. CDR3 bases: TGTGCCAGTAACCCCAGCGGGAGCGGATGGGATACGCAGTATTTT. This encodes CASNPSGSGWDTQYF.

In DNA form, the CDR3 reads TGTGCCAGCAGCCAAGCGGGTCTCTACGAGCAGTACTTC. This codes for CASSQAGLYEQYF. The gene calls are TRBV3-1 (or the pseudogene TRBV3-2) and TRBJ2-7; no definite D call. The CDR3 extends over 13 amino acids. V was trimmed by 1 base and J by 3 bases, leaving 7 bases between them. Germline V gives CDR1 LGHDT, CDR2 YNNKEL (reference sequence).

The chain couples TRBV5-1 to TRBJ1-3, with 7 positions matching TRBD1. This CDR3 comprises 15 residues. V trimming: 4 bases; J trimming: 3 bases; junction bases outside the gene matches: 7. Germline CDR1 and CDR2: SGHRS and YFSETQ. CDR3 loop: CASSVGQLGGNTIYF. The DNA of the CDR3 is TGCGCCAGCAGCGTGGGACAGTTGGGTGGAAACACCATATATTTT.